Sequencing of this T cell receptor beta chain was carried out in a study of cytomegalovirus exposure and HLA in healthy donors. Background on the study: From donors who were HLA-typed, an early data release held around 80 million unique TCRs. Whole-study findings and limits: Cytomegalovirus-associated status was assigned to 150 or so TCR beta chains. Near-uniform donor sequencing depth was presumed by presence/absence analyses. What was likely a sequencing artifact was a cluster of highly shared sequence variants.

The CDR3 is 15 amino acids. Per the germline V gene, CDR1 is SNHLY and CDR2 is FYNNEI. Trimming cost V 2 bases and J 1 base, with 9 bases left between them. Concerning this clone itself: Its antigen is still unknown.

13 Jbeta primers and 60 Vbeta primers were used for the PCR. Sequencing was performed with immunoSEQ multiplex PCR; in TCRdb, only in-frame clones are kept and a portion is missing. The sample has approximately 81,000 clones; around 70% are singletons. Material: PBMCs. This clonotype was sampled from a man aged 40-55 years in good health and CMV-seropositive. The V call is TRBV2, the J call TRBJ1-5; the D is unclear. The CDR3 DNA follows: TGTGCCAGCAGTGAAAAGGAGCAGAGCAATCAGCCCCAGCATTTT. Its protein is CASSEKEQSNQPQHF.